These 31 T cell receptor beta chains share one sample of origin, sequenced in a study of T-cell reconstitution after alpha-beta-depleted transplantation in children (dated by TCRdb to about 2016). Libraries were constructed by PCR. Sequencer: Illumina HiSeq 2500. TCR libraries were prepared with molecular barcoding, using unique molecular identifiers to normalize TCRbeta repertoire quantification. TCRdb itself trimmed the public reads at Q25 with fastp, ran MiXCR and retained productive beta chains. Duplicate CDR3 protein sequences are folded into a single record with the most common DNA and genes. The sample table shows under 250,000 distinct CDR3 sequences, and under 30% are seen once. The ten largest clones capture 4.5% to 5.5% of the sample. This specimen's treatment or condition label, interpreted: allogeneic hematopoietic cell transplantation with graft depleted of TCRalphabeta T cells and CD19 B cells.

This sample comprised PBMCs, mostly from graft donor cells, obtained 360 days after TCRalphabeta/CD19-depleted stem cell transplant. These TCRs come from a female patient younger than 10 who had a stem cell transplant for congenital amegakaryocytic thrombocytopenia, so the T cells may come from the graft donor.

V gene TRBV10-2 combines with J gene TRBJ1-5, with 9 nucleotides matching TRBD1. Germline trimming cut 4 bases from V and 7 bases from J; bases unmatched to any gene: 8. Germline V gives CDR1 WSHSY, CDR2 SAAADI. This CDR3 is 15 amino acids long. CDR3 bases: TGCGCCAGCAGTGTCCCGGGACAGGGTTACCAGCCCCAGCATTTT. This translates into CASSVPGQGYQPQHF.

This clonotype was seen a handful of times. The V gene is TRBV4-1, the J gene TRBJ1-1; a possible D gene is TRBD1 (6 bases). The CDR3 length is 14 residues. Per the germline V gene, CDR1 is MGHRA and CDR2 is YSYEKL. V lost 0 bases, J lost 5 bases, and 10 bases lay in between. CDR3 nucleotides: TGCGCCAGCAGCCAAGAGGGCAGGGGAACTGAAGCTTTCTTT. This translates into CASSQEGRGTEAFF.

The chain joins TRBV29-1 to TRBJ2-1; 7 nucleotides agree with TRBD1. This CDR3 spans 13 amino acids. The V segment lost 5 bases and the J segment 3 bases; nucleotides outside the gene matches: 4. The germline CDR1 and CDR2 sequences are SQVTM and ANQGSEA. Written as DNA, the CDR3 is TGCAGCGTTAGGACAGGTATCTACAATGAGCAGTTCTTC. Translated: CSVRTGIYNEQFF.

This clonotype has just a few counts. The gene calls are TRBV7-8 and TRBJ2-1; the D gene is possibly TRBD1 (5 bases). Trimming cost V 2 bases and J 0 bases, with 17 bases left between them. Germline loops: CDR1 SGHVS, CDR2 FQNEAQ. The CDR3 is 18 amino acids. CDR3 region: CASSLRGWAKSSYNEQFF. The CDR3 region has the DNA TGTGCCAGCAGCTTAAGGGGATGGGCCAAGAGCTCCTACAATGAGCAGTTCTTC.

This clonotype was recorded a few times. V gene TRBV29-1 combines with J gene TRBJ2-1; 8 nucleotides align to TRBD2. J lost 8 bases, V lost 4 bases, and 13 bases had no gene match. The CDR3 is made up of 15 amino acids. Germline lookup yields CDR1 SQVTM and CDR2 ANQGSEA. The CDR3 sequence is CSVVQRGTSPDEQFF. DNA for the CDR3: TGCAGCGTTGTACAGCGGGGGACCTCCCCGGATGAGCAGTTCTTC.

This clonotype has a handful of counts. V and J are TRBV7-8 and TRBJ2-2; 7 bases are a match to TRBD2. The germline V gene has CDR1 SGHVS and CDR2 FQNEAQ. The CDR3 is 16 amino acids. V shed 5 bases, J shed 5 bases, and the junction held 11 bases outside the gene matches. The chain's CDR3 is CASSPWQGGRTGELFF. The CDR3 DNA reads TGTGCCAGCAGCCCCTGGCAGGGAGGGAGGACCGGGGAGCTGTTTTTT.

The CDR3 DNA is TGTGCCAGCAGCCAAGATCCGACTAGCCCCCACCGTGAGCAGTTCTTC. Its protein product is CASSQDPTSPHREQFF. This sequence joins TRBV4-2 and TRBJ2-1, with TRBD2 matching over 7 bases. There are 16 residues in the CDR3. The germline gives CDR1 LGHNA, CDR2 YNFKEQ. The J segment lost 9 bases and the V segment lost 0 bases, leaving 11 bases of the junction unmatched.

This clonotype turned up a few times. The rearrangement links TRBV6-1 to TRBJ2-2, with TRBD2 matching over 9 bases. This CDR3 region has 17 residues. Trimming cost V 7 bases and J 4 bases; bases outside gene matches: 13. Germline V gives CDR1 MNHNS, CDR2 SASEGT. In DNA form, the CDR3 reads TGTGCCAGCATCAACAGCGGGCGGGAGGGAACCACCGGGGAGCTGTTTTTT. Its protein product is CASINSGREGTTGELFF.

The V call is TRBV28, the J call TRBJ2-7; 9 bases map to TRBD1. Trimming at V came to 3 bases and at J to 0 bases, leaving 12 bases not matched to a gene. Germline CDR1 MDHEN, CDR2 SYDVKM. The CDR3 spans 18 residues. The CDR3 region is CASSFGTGGPLSSYEQYF. The CDR3 coding sequence is TGTGCCAGCAGTTTCGGAACAGGGGGCCCCCTTAGCTCCTACGAGCAGTACTTC.

The chain combines TRBV28 with TRBJ2-7; TRBD2 aligns across 7 bases. The V gene's germline CDR1 is MDHEN and CDR2 SYDVKM. Germline trimming cut 6 bases from V and 2 bases from J; bases unmatched to any gene: 10. This CDR3 comprises 15 residues. The CDR3 DNA is TGTGCCAGCAGCACCGGGGGGTACCAACCCTACGAGCAGTACTTC. Its protein product is CASSTGGYQPYEQYF.

This clonotype was counted between two and nine times. The rearrangement uses TRBV7-9 and TRBJ1-2, with no clear D. Germline-derived CDR1 and CDR2 are SEHNR and FQNEAQ (reference sequence). The length of the CDR3 is 13 residues. V was shortened by 5 bases and J by 12 bases, with 19 bases between the two germline ends. The CDR3 here is CASSPRQTGGHTF. The CDR3 DNA is TGTGCCAGCAGCCCACGGCAGACTGGCGGCCACACCTTC.

The V call is TRBV7-2, the J call TRBJ2-1; D uncertain. Trimming removed 5 bases at V and 5 bases at J, with 10 bases between. Germline V CDR1 and CDR2: SGHTA, FQGNSA. This CDR3 has 13 residues. CDR3 amino acids: CASSRVINNEQFF. For the CDR3, the DNA is TGTGCCAGCAGCCGGGTCATAAACAATGAGCAGTTCTTC.

This sequence joins TRBV5-1 and TRBJ2-2; 13 nucleotides align to TRBD2. Losses at the gene ends were 4 bases for V and 5 bases for J; bases not matched to a gene: 2. CDR3 length: 15 amino acids. The V gene's germline CDR1 is SGHRS and CDR2 YFSETQ. The CDR3 DNA follows: TGCGCCAGCAGCGAGGGACTAGCGGGGACCGGGGAGCTGTTTTTT. Translation gives CASSEGLAGTGELFF.

The chain is built from TRBV5-1 and TRBJ1-1, with TRBD1 matching 7 bases. CDR1 SGHRS and CDR2 YFSETQ come from the germline V gene. The V and J ends lost 0 bases and 3 bases, in that order; junction bases with no gene match: 5. The CDR3 has 15 amino acids. The chain's CDR3 is CASSLAPRGDTEAFF. CDR3 nucleotides: TGCGCCAGCAGCTTGGCTCCCAGGGGGGACACTGAAGCTTTCTTT.

Ten or more counts support this clonotype. The chain joins TRBV12-3 or TRBV12-4 to TRBJ2-7, with D hard to call. The ends were cut back, 3 bases at V and 9 bases at J, with 12 bases in the middle. The CDR3 sequence is 12 residues long. CDR3 region: CASSLGSAAQYF. CDR3 coding DNA: TGTGCCAGCAGTTTGGGCTCGGCCGCGCAGTACTTC.

This clonotype has just a few counts. The rearrangement links TRBV19 to TRBJ1-2, with unresolved D. Germline-derived CDR1 and CDR2 are LNHDA and SQIVND (reference sequence). The CDR3 has 12 residues. V was trimmed by 10 bases and J by 4 bases, leaving 13 bases between them. This chain's CDR3 is CATEGRGYGYTF. The CDR3 region has the DNA TGTGCCACCGAAGGCCGAGGCTATGGCTACACCTTC.

This clonotype was seen only a few times. V is TRBV2 and J is TRBJ1-3, with 9 bases that match TRBD1. The length of the CDR3 is 17 residues. Trimming cost V 5 bases and J 0 bases; bases outside gene matches: 8. Per the germline V gene, CDR1 is SNHLY and CDR2 is FYNNEI. CDR3: CASSRTGVKVSGNTIYF. In nucleotides, the CDR3 is TGTGCCAGCAGTCGGACAGGGGTTAAGGTCTCTGGAAACACCATATATTTT.

The chain employs TRBV5-1 and TRBJ1-3, with a weak D call TRBD1 (5 bases). Per the germline V gene, CDR1 is SGHRS and CDR2 is YFSETQ. The V and J ends lost 3 bases and 8 bases respectively, with 15 bases between them. The CDR3 is 14 amino acids. CDR3 sequence: CASSWRGGADTIYF. CDR3 in DNA: TGCGCCAGCAGCTGGAGGGGAGGCGCCGACACCATATATTTT.

The chain uses TRBV3-1 and TRBJ2-2; the D gene is possibly TRBD1 (5 bases). Germline CDR1 and CDR2: LGHDT and YNNKEL (reference sequence). The CDR3 length is 15 residues. V lost 5 bases and J lost 0, with 10 bases in between. CDR3 sequence reads: CASSSGFANTGELFF. In DNA, the CDR3 is TGTGCCAGCAGCTCAGGGTTCGCGAACACCGGGGAGCTGTTTTTT.

The chain couples TRBV18 to TRBJ2-5, with 9 nucleotides matching TRBD2. The CDR3 is 17 residues long. The junction had 15 bases not matched to a gene; V was cut back by 5 bases and J by 5 bases. Germline V CDR1 and CDR2: KGHSH, LQKENI. Here the CDR3 DNA reads TGTGCCAGCTCAATGACGGGACTAGCCTCTCCCGGTGAGACCCAGTACTTC. This encodes CASSMTGLASPGETQYF.

This sequence joins TRBV7-2 and TRBJ2-1, with TRBD2 matching 7 bases. V lost 5 bases and J lost 7; bases outside the gene matches: 14. CDR3 length equals 16 residues. Germline-derived CDR1 and CDR2 are SGHTA and FQGNSA. CDR3 in DNA: TGTGCCAGCAGCACGGTAGGCCCAAGCGGGGCTAATGAGCAGTTCTTC. Its translation: CASSTVGPSGANEQFF.

This sequence joins TRBV5-1 and TRBJ2-1; D unclear. The CDR3 totals 14 residues. Germline CDR1 SGHRS, CDR2 YFSETQ. The V end lost 4 bases, the J end lost 9 bases, and 17 bases lay between the germline ends. CDR3 in DNA: TGCGCCAGCAGCCCAGAGCCCTCTAGTCGTGAGCAGTTCTTC. Its translation: CASSPEPSSREQFF.

V usage is TRBV4-3 and J usage is TRBJ1-1; D is ambiguous. Germline loops: CDR1 LGHNA, CDR2 YSLEER. The CDR3 is 11 residues long. Trimming stripped 1 base from V and 8 bases from J, with 5 bases between. CDR3 residues: CASSQGGEAFF. CDR3 DNA: TGCGCCAGCAGCCAAGGCGGGGAAGCTTTCTTT.

This chain connects TRBV10-3 to TRBJ2-1; TRBD2 aligns across 11 bases. Germline CDR1 and CDR2: ENHRY and SYGVKD. The CDR3 has 16 amino acids. V trimming: 5 bases; J trimming: 10 bases; junction bases outside the gene matches: 13. The CDR3 coding sequence is TGTGCCATCAGTCCGCGGGGGGGACTAGCGGAAACGGAGCAGTTCTTC. This codes for CAISPRGGLAETEQFF.

This chain uses TRBV28 with TRBJ2-1, with 7 bases that match TRBD1. V trimming: 6 bases; J trimming: 3 bases; junction bases outside the gene matches: 8. CDR3 length equals 15 residues. Per the germline V gene, CDR1 is MDHEN and CDR2 is SYDVKM. CDR3 region: CASSKTGQNYNEQFF. CDR3 in DNA: TGTGCCAGCAGCAAAACGGGACAGAACTACAATGAGCAGTTCTTC.

This clonotype was seen more than once but under ten times. The J gene is TRBJ2-1, the V gene TRBV6-2 or TRBV6-3, with a tentative D call TRBD2 (5 bases). From germline, CDR1 is MNHEY and CDR2 SVGEGT. The CDR3 runs to 17 residues. Trimming shortened V by 0 bases and J by 2 bases, and 14 bases separated the two germline ends. The CDR3 coding sequence is TGTGCCAGCAGTTACTCGAAAGTTAGCGCAACCTACAATGAGCAGTTCTTC. Its translation is CASSYSKVSATYNEQFF.

A few counts support this clonotype. CDR3 in amino acids: CASSPGTLQPQHF. DNA for the CDR3: TGTGCCAGCAGCCCCGGGACTCTCCAGCCCCAGCATTTT. J is TRBJ1-5 and V is TRBV6-1; D possibly corresponds to TRBD1 (5 bases). The CDR3 has 13 amino acids. Germline V CDR1 and CDR2: MNHNS, SASEGT. V was clipped by 6 bases and J by 7 bases, with 13 bases between them.

This clonotype was observed a handful of times. CDR3 nucleotides: TGTGCCAGCGGGAGCAAGGCTAATGAAAAACTGTTTTTT. Translated: CASGSKANEKLFF. The chain has TRBV12-3 or TRBV12-4 and TRBJ1-4; D call uncertain. V was pared by 8 bases and J by 3 bases, with 10 bases between. The CDR3 length is 13 residues.

This clonotype was detected only a few times. This chain joins TRBV2 and TRBJ1-2; 7 bases are shared with TRBD1. CDR3 length: 14 residues. Germline trimming cut 6 bases from V and 1 base from J; bases unmatched to any gene: 5. The germline CDR1 and CDR2 sequences are SNHLY and FYNNEI. The CDR3 protein is CASSRDRNNYGYTF. CDR3 nucleotide sequence: TGTGCCAGCAGCCGGGACAGAAATAACTATGGCTACACCTTC.

In its sample, this clonotype was seen a few times. This sequence joins TRBV3-1 and TRBJ1-3; D ambiguous. V dropped 4 bases and J dropped 15 bases, with 22 bases sitting between them. This CDR3 region has 14 residues. The V gene's germline CDR1 is LGHDT and CDR2 YNNKEL (reference sequence). The CDR3 loop is CASSLDFIQDPQYF. The CDR3 nucleotides are TGTGCCAGCAGCCTCGATTTCATCCAAGACCCTCAATATTTT.

This clonotype has ten or more counts. The V and J genes are TRBV10-3 and TRBJ2-7; D might be TRBD1 (6 bases). Trimming shortened V by 6 bases and J by 1 base, and 10 bases separated the two germline ends. The germline V gene has CDR1 ENHRY and CDR2 SYGVKD. The CDR3 runs 13 residues. This CDR3 is CAIRDSSSYEQYF. The CDR3 coding sequence is TGTGCCATCAGGGACAGCAGTTCCTACGAGCAGTACTTC.